This T cell receptor beta chain appears in the sequencing data of a study of blood T cell repertoires in COVID-19. Study in general: Acute and convalescent COVID-19 specimens originated in the United States, Italy and Spain. The analysed material was cDNA or gDNA that came from T cells, B-cell-depleted T cells, or PBMCs.

Original processing methods: Quantification of nucleated cells was approximated via reference gene primer amplification. Clones were read by immunoSEQ multiplex PCR, and TCRdb kept only the in-frame ones, dropping some. Clone size and V and J calls were adopted from that table, with D and trimming inferred from the DNA. The sample lists some 49,000 clones, approximately 87% seen once, with 10% to 15% in the top ten. Sequenced material: peripheral blood. The origin of this receptor is a human donor in a cohort sampled during active COVID-19.

This CDR3 reads CASSLGQGAQPQHF. DNA for the CDR3: TGTGCCAGCAGTTTGGGACAGGGCGCTCAGCCCCAGCATTTT. The chain carries TRBV28 and TRBJ1-5, with 9 nucleotides matching TRBD1. Per germline, CDR1 MDHEN and CDR2 SYDVKM. There are 14 residues in the CDR3. J lost 6 bases, V lost 3 bases, and 3 bases had no gene match. The variable domain in full, completed from reference TRBV28 and TRBJ1-5, reads DVKVTQSSRYLVKRTGEKVFLECVQDMDHENMFWYRQDPGLGLRLIYFSYDVKMKEKGDIPEGYSVSREKKERFSLILESASTNQTSMYLCASSLGQGAQPQHFGDGTRLSIL.